This is a list of T cell receptor beta chains from one sample in a study of T cell repertoires in cytomegalovirus infection. TCRdb reanalysed the reads using MiXCR and keeps one entry per CDR3 protein. The sample records 100,000 to 150,000 distinct CDR3 sequences, roughly 9% being singletons. The material sequenced was PBMCs. Receptors were obtained from a human donor in good health (CMV status not recorded). Some clones in this sample may be carry-over from other donors' samples. Both conserved end residues are part of each CDR3. Fields, in order: J gene, V gene, CDR3 protein.

j_gene: TRBJ2-3
v_gene: TRBV5-1
CDR3aa: CASSPPRTGATDTQYF

j_gene: TRBJ2-7
v_gene: TRBV20-1
CDR3aa: CSARPGQAYEQYF

j_gene: TRBJ2-3
v_gene: TRBV19
CDR3aa: CASRRNRVFTDTQYF

j_gene: TRBJ1-5
v_gene: TRBV7-2
CDR3aa: CASSYGSAAQHF

j_gene: TRBJ2-7
v_gene: TRBV15
CDR3aa: CATGGRRDYEQYF

j_gene: TRBJ2-5
v_gene: TRBV20-1
CDR3aa: CSAGGGALGETQYF

j_gene: TRBJ2-7
v_gene: TRBV20-1
CDR3aa: CSARLGQGALEQYF

j_gene: TRBJ1-1
v_gene: TRBV29-1
CDR3aa: CSVDPRSTEAFF

j_gene: TRBJ2-3
v_gene: TRBV29-1
CDR3aa: CSVERATARTDTQYF

j_gene: TRBJ2-7
v_gene: TRBV28
CDR3aa: CASSLRSGLGYF

j_gene: TRBJ2-4
v_gene: TRBV6-6
CDR3aa: CASSLGWGGKNIQYF

j_gene: TRBJ2-7
v_gene: TRBV7-9
CDR3aa: CASTGQGSAEQYF

j_gene: TRBJ1-5
v_gene: TRBV10-3
CDR3aa: CAISRAEGNQPQHF

j_gene: TRBJ2-3
v_gene: TRBV28
CDR3aa: CASRLGGLAGTRSTDTQYF

j_gene: TRBJ1-2
v_gene: TRBV7-8
CDR3aa: CASSLIGTGGDGYTF

j_gene: TRBJ2-3
v_gene: TRBV5-1
CDR3aa: CASSLPGGDTDTQYF

j_gene: TRBJ1-4
v_gene: TRBV7-2
CDR3aa: CASSLGTGVLGLFF

j_gene: TRBJ2-3
v_gene: TRBV14
CDR3aa: CASSHGTSGGLSTDTQYF

j_gene: TRBJ1-1
v_gene: TRBV13
CDR3aa: CASRKRDRGNTEAFF

j_gene: TRBJ1-2
v_gene: TRBV28
CDR3aa: CASSFTGLLRYTF

j_gene: TRBJ2-1
v_gene: TRBV20-1
CDR3aa: CSARLAGEEQFF

j_gene: TRBJ1-2
v_gene: TRBV11-2
CDR3aa: CASSRWKTEGYTF

j_gene: TRBJ1-5
v_gene: TRBV2
CDR3aa: CASRYGQGGNQPQHF

j_gene: TRBJ2-1
v_gene: TRBV12-3/TRBV12-4
CDR3aa: CASSSRTGSDEQFF

j_gene: TRBJ2-3
v_gene: TRBV7-2
CDR3aa: CASRPPSTDTQYF

j_gene: TRBJ1-5
v_gene: TRBV6-6
CDR3aa: CASSPPTPPKINQPQHF

j_gene: TRBJ2-5
v_gene: TRBV29-1
CDR3aa: CSVRDSGQETQYF

j_gene: TRBJ1-5
v_gene: TRBV27
CDR3aa: CASSLWAEPKSPQHF

j_gene: TRBJ1-6
v_gene: TRBV3-1
CDR3aa: CASRRQGAPRSPLHF

j_gene: TRBJ1-4
v_gene: TRBV27
CDR3aa: CASSPGQDYNEKLFF

j_gene: TRBJ1-1
v_gene: TRBV20-1
CDR3aa: CSARVENRDYTEAFF

j_gene: TRBJ2-1
v_gene: TRBV29-1
CDR3aa: CSVDKGASFYEQFF

j_gene: TRBJ2-7
v_gene: TRBV7-9
CDR3aa: CASSLARLGRGSYEQYF

j_gene: TRBJ1-6
v_gene: TRBV28
CDR3aa: CASSLLGRTRNSPLHF

j_gene: TRBJ2-7
v_gene: TRBV12-3/TRBV12-4
CDR3aa: CASRSTGRTYEQYF

j_gene: TRBJ2-5
v_gene: TRBV18
CDR3aa: CASSPPTRETQYF

j_gene: TRBJ1-6
v_gene: TRBV7-9
CDR3aa: CASSPEDPSRSPLHF

j_gene: TRBJ1-1
v_gene: TRBV28
CDR3aa: CASGVNTEAFF

j_gene: TRBJ1-4
v_gene: TRBV7-2
CDR3aa: CASSRRTGHEKLFF

j_gene: TRBJ1-1
v_gene: TRBV4-2
CDR3aa: CASSQGRWNTEAFF

j_gene: TRBJ1-4
v_gene: TRBV28
CDR3aa: CASRGLDNEKLFF

j_gene: TRBJ1-1
v_gene: TRBV18
CDR3aa: CASSPLGYNTEAFF